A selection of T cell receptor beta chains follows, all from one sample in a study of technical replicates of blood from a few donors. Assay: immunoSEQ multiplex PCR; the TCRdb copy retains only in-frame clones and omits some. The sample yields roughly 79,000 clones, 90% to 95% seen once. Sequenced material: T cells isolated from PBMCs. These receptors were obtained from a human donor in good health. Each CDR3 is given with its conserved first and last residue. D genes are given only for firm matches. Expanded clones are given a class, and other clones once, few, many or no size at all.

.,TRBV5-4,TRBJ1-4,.,TGTGCCAGCAGCTTTAACAGGGATGGAGAAAAACTGTTTTTT,CASSFNRDGEKLFF
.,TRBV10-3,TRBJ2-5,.,TGTGCCATCAGTGAGGAGGTCCAAGAGACCCAGTACTTC,CAISEEVQETQYF
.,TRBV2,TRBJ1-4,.,TGTGCCAGCACACGATTAGATGAAAAACTGTTTTTT,CASTRLDEKLFF
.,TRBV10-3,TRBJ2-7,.,TGTGCCATCAGTGACTGGGCTGTCAGCTCCTACGAGCAGTACTTC,CAISDWAVSSYEQYF
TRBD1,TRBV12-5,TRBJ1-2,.,TGTGCTAGTGGCGTGACAGGGGGTGGCTACACCTTC,CASGVTGGGYTF
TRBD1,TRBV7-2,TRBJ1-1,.,TGTGCCAGCAGCTTAGATTGGCCAGGGGGCGCACACACTGAAGCTTTCTTT,CASSLDWPGGAHTEAFF
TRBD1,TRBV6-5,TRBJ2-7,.,TGTGCCAGCAGAATACTAGACAGGGGGCATAACGAGCAGTACTTC,CASRILDRGHNEQYF
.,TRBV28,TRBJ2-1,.,TGTGCCAGCAGTTTCGAGGGCTTCCCCTCCAATGAGCAGTTCTTC,CASSFEGFPSNEQFF
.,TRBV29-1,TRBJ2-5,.,TGCAGCGTTGGAAAACCAGGGGTGGGGACCCAGTACTTC,CSVGKPGVGTQYF
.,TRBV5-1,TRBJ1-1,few,TGCGCCAGCAGCTTGGCCAGGGGAAGCACTGAAGCTTTCTTT,CASSLARGSTEAFF
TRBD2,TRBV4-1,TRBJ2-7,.,TGCGCCAGCAGCCAATCGCTAGCGGGAGCAGGCGAGCAGTACTTC,CASSQSLAGAGEQYF
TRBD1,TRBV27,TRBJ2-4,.,TGTGCCAGCAGTCCCTACTGGACAGGGGCGGTATACATTCAGTACTTC,CASSPYWTGAVYIQYF
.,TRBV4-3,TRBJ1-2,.,TGCGCCAGCAGCCAAGAGGGTACAGATGGCTACACCTTC,CASSQEGTDGYTF
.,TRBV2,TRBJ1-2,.,TGTGCCAGCAGTGAAACGGCTAACTATGGCTACACCTTC,CASSETANYGYTF
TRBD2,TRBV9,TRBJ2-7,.,TGTGCCAGCAGCGTCGGAGTAGCGGGAGGTAGCGAGCAGTACTTC,CASSVGVAGGSEQYF
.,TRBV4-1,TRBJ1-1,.,TGCGCCAGCAGCCAAATTGGGGAGGGGATTGAAGCTTTCTTT,CASSQIGEGIEAFF
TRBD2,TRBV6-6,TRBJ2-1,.,TGTGCCAGCAGGCCGATAGCGGGAGTGTTCTATGAGCAGTTCTTC,CASRPIAGVFYEQFF
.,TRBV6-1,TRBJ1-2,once,TGTGCCAGCAGTGAAGCTCAGGGTGTCTACACCTTC,CASSEAQGVYTF
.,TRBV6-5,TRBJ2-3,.,TGTGCCAGCAGTTACTCGGGCAGGGGAATTTCAGATACGCAGTATTTT,CASSYSGRGISDTQYF
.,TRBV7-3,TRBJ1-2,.,TGTGCCAGCAGCTATAGGGGGAGGGATGGCTACACCTTC,CASSYRGRDGYTF
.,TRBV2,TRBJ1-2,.,TGTGCCAGCAGTGAACTTAGGACAGTTCCGGACTACACCTTC,CASSELRTVPDYTF
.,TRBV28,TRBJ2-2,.,TGTGCCAGCAGTCTCGCGGGCCTGAACACCGGGGAGCTGTTTTTT,CASSLAGLNTGELFF
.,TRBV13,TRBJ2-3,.,TGTGCCAGCAGCCCTCAGACACCTCGCACAGATACGCAGTATTTT,CASSPQTPRTDTQYF
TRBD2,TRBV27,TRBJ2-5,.,TGTGCCAGTCGACTAGCGGTAGAAGAGACCCAGTACTTC,CASRLAVEETQYF
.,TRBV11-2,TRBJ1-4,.,TGTGCCAGCAGCCATGGGACATATAAGGAAAAACTGTTTTTT,CASSHGTYKEKLFF
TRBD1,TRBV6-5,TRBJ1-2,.,TGTGCCAGCGTAGACCCCGGGACAGGGGACTATGGCTACACCTTC,CASVDPGTGDYGYTF
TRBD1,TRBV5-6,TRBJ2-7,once,TGTGCCAGCAGCACAATGACAGGGACCTACGAGCAGTACTTC,CASSTMTGTYEQYF
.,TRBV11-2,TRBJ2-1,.,TGTGCCAGCAGTCGCGAGTCGACTGGCCACAATGAGCAGTTCTTC,CASSRESTGHNEQFF
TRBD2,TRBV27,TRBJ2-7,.,TGTGCCAGCAGTATAGCGGGAGGGCCCTACGAGCAGTACTTC,CASSIAGGPYEQYF
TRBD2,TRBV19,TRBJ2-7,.,TGTGCCAGTACCCCTACGGGACTAGCGGGAGCGGGCGAGCAGTACTTC,CASTPTGLAGAGEQYF
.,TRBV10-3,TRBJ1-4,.,TGTGCCATCGGTCCGTCCGGCAGGGAAGGGGAAAAACTGTTTTTT,CAIGPSGREGEKLFF